This T cell receptor beta chain originates from a study of T cell repertoires in cytomegalovirus infection. Whole-study results and caveats: The ex vivo response showed dominance by HLA-C-restricted CMV-specific TCR beta clonotypes.

Germline V CDR1 and CDR2: SGHAT, FQDESV (reference sequence). CDR3 length: 18 residues. V dropped 2 bases and J dropped 4; count of bases not matched to a gene: 11. The sample holds a few counts of this clonotype. Its antigen is as yet unknown. TCRdb redid the calling of the reads with MiXCR, one entry per CDR3 protein. Altogether 200,000 or so distinct CDR3 sequences are present, around two fifths being singletons, with the ten largest covering approximately 59%. The input for sequencing was CD8+ T cells from cultured PBMCs, taken from culture after CMV antigen stimulation. The genes are TRBV11-1 and TRBJ1-3; 10 nucleotides match TRBD1. The source of this sequence is a human donor in good health (CMV status not recorded). Some clones in this sample may be carry-over from other donors' samples. The CDR3 coding sequence is TGTGCCAGCAGCTTACCTGACAGGGGGCTATCACCCGGAAACACCATATATTTT. Protein: CASSLPDRGLSPGNTIYF.